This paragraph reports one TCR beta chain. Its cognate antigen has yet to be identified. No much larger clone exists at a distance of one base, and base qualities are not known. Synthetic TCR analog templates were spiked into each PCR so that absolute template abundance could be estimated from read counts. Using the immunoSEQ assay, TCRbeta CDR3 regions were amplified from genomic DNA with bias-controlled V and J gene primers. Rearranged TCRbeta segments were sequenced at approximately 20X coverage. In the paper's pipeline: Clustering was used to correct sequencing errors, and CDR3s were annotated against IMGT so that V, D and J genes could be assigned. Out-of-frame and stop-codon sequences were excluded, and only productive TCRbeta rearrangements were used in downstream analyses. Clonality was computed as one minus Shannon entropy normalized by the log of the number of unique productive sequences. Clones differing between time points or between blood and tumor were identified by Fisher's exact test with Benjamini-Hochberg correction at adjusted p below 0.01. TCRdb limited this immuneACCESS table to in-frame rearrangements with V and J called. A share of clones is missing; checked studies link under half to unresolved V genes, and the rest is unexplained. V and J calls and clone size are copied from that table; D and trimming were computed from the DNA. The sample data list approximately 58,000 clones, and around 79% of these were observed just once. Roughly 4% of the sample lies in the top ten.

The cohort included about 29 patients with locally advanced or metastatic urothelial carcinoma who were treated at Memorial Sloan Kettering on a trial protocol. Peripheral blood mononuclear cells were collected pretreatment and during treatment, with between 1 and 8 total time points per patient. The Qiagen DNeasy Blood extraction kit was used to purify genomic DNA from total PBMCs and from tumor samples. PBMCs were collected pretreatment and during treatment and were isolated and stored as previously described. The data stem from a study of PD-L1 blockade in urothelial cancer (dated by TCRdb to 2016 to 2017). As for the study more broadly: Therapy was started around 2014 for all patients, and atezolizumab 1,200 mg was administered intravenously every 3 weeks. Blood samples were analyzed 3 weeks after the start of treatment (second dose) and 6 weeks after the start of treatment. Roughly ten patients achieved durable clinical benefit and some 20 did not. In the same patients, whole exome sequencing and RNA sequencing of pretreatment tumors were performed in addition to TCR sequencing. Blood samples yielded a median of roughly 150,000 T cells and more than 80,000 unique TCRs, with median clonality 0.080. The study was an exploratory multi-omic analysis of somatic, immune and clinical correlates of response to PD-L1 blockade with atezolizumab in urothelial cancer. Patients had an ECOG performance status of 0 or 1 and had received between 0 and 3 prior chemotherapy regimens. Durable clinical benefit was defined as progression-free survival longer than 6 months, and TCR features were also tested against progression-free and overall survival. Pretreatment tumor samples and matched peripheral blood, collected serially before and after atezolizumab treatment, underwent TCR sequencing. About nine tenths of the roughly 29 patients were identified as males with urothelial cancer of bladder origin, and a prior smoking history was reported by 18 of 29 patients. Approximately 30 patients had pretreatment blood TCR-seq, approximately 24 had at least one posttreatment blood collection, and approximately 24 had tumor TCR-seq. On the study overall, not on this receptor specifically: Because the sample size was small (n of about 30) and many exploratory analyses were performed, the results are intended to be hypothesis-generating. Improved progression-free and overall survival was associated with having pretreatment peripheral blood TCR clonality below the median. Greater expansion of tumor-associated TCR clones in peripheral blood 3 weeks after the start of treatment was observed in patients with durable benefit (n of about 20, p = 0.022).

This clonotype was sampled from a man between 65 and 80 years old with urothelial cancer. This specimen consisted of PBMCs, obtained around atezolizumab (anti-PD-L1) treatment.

The CDR3 reads as follows: CASSVTFGGESYGYTF. Read as DNA, the sequence is TGTGCCAGCAGCGTAACTTTTGGAGGGGAAAGCTATGGCTACACCTTC. The V and J segments used are TRBV9 and TRBJ1-2; the D gene is perhaps TRBD1, from 5 matching bases. From cysteine to phenylalanine, the CDR3 is 16 amino acids long. The only DNA kept is the CDR3, 48 bases in frame from the first base. Reading the germline V gene gives CDR1 SGDLS and CDR2 YYNGEE. V loses 1 base, J loses 4 bases, and the germline ends lie 17 bases apart.